A single sample gave rise to the 17 T cell receptor beta chains below, sequenced in a study of OX40 agonist ivuxolimab in advanced cancers. Only in-frame clones appear in the TCRdb table, and some are missing; sequencing was by immunoSEQ multiplex PCR. Among roughly 80,000 clones listed, roughly nine tenths were seen once. The specimen was CD4+ or CD8+ T cells sorted from blood, collected in a trial of the OX40 agonist ivuxolimab. All receptors derive from an adult with an advanced solid tumor such as melanoma, head and neck, liver or kidney cancer.

This sequence joins TRBV6-5 and TRBJ2-2; perhaps TRBD1 as D (6 bases). V was shortened by 6 bases and J by 6 bases, with 14 bases between the two germline ends. This CDR3 is 14 amino acids long. Germline V gene lookup returns CDR1 MNHEY and CDR2 SVGAGI. The CDR3 spells CASSNRESPGELFF. CDR3 DNA: TGTGCCAGCAGCAACAGGGAGTCGCCCGGGGAGCTGTTTTTT.

This rearrangement joins TRBV5-5 to TRBJ1-2, with 7 bases identical to TRBD1. CDR1 and CDR2 (germline): SGHKS, YYEKEE (reference sequence). The CDR3 covers 16 residues. Germline trimming cut 1 base from V and 3 bases from J; bases unmatched to any gene: 9. Here the CDR3 reads CASSLFIQGRDYGYTF. CDR3 in DNA: TGTGCCAGCAGCTTGTTCATACAGGGGAGGGACTATGGCTACACCTTC.

The chain joins TRBV5-1 to TRBJ1-1; the D is unclear. CDR3 size: 15 residues. Trimming took 0 bases from V and 8 from J, leaving 17 bases between them. Germline V gene sequence: CDR1 SGHRS, CDR2 YFSETQ. CDR3 sequence: CASSLGPGSGMEAFF. The CDR3, as DNA: TGCGCCAGCAGCTTGGGTCCAGGCTCGGGAATGGAAGCTTTCTTT.

This chain uses TRBV30 with TRBJ2-6; D is unclear. V was trimmed by 8 bases and J by 0 bases, leaving 8 bases between them. Germline CDR1 and CDR2: GTSNPN and SVGIG (reference sequence). CDR3 length: 13 amino acids. This CDR3 reads CALENSGANVLTF. CDR3 sequence (DNA): TGTGCCCTCGAGAACTCTGGGGCCAACGTCCTGACTTTC.

The genes are TRBV27 and TRBJ2-7, with TRBD2 identical over 12 bases. V gave up 1 base and J gave up 6 bases; unmatched junction bases: 7. The germline gives CDR1 MNHEY, CDR2 SMNVEV (reference sequence). The CDR3 runs to 16 residues. CDR3 sequence (DNA): TGTGCCAGCAGTTTATTTGCTAGCGGGAGGGCCGGCGAGCAGTACTTC. Its protein product is CASSLFASGRAGEQYF.

This chain connects TRBV10-3 to TRBJ2-2; 8 nucleotides line up with TRBD1. CDR1 and CDR2 from the germline V gene are ENHRY and SYGVKD. The CDR3 has 14 residues. Unmatched junction bases numbered 9, after V lost 6 bases and J lost 9 bases. DNA of the CDR3: TGTGCCATCAGCGGTGGACAGGGAGACCGGGAGCTGTTTTTT. This sequence encodes CAISGGQGDRELFF.

This chain links TRBV4-3 with TRBJ1-2, with TRBD1 identical over 10 bases. Germline CDR1 LGHNA, CDR2 YSLEER. V shed 2 bases, J shed 2 bases, and the junction held 2 bases outside the gene matches. This CDR3 spans 15 amino acids. Here the CDR3 reads CASSQRTGGNYGYTF. CDR3 DNA: TGCGCCAGCAGCCAACGGACAGGGGGAAACTATGGCTACACCTTC.

This clone was observed a single time. The chain is built from TRBV27 and TRBJ1-2; 7 positions agree with TRBD1. This CDR3 is built from 16 residues. V lost 3 bases and J lost 1; bases outside the gene matches: 8. CDR1 MNHEY and CDR2 SMNVEV come from the germline V gene (reference sequence). The CDR3 DNA is TGTGCCAGCAGTTTCTTGGGACAGACATTTAACTATGGCTACACCTTC. Its protein product is CASSFLGQTFNYGYTF.

The DNA of the CDR3 is TGTGCCAGCAGCGCACAGGGGGTAGCGGGAGTTCGGACCCAGTACTTC. Translated: CASSAQGVAGVRTQYF. This chain uses TRBV7-2 with TRBJ2-5; tentative D call: TRBD2 (9 bases). The V and J ends lost 5 bases and 7 bases respectively, with 23 bases between them. Germline CDR1 is SGHTA and CDR2 is FQGNSA. The CDR3 covers 16 residues.

The chain recombines TRBV5-4 with TRBJ2-2; no firm D call. Germline CDR1 SGHNT, CDR2 YYREEE (reference sequence). V lost 2 bases and J 1 base, leaving 9 bases between the germline ends. The length of the CDR3 is 15 residues. DNA of the CDR3: TGTGCCAGCAGCTTTAACGGAATGAACACCGGGGAGCTGTTTTTT. It specifies CASSFNGMNTGELFF.

V gene TRBV19 combines with J gene TRBJ1-2; 8 bases map to TRBD1. Germline trimming cut 3 bases from V and 5 bases from J; bases unmatched to any gene: 8. This CDR3 has 15 amino acids. Germline V CDR1 and CDR2: LNHDA, SQIVND (reference sequence). CDR3 residues: CASSIVAGGAYGYTF. The DNA of the CDR3 is TGTGCCAGTAGTATTGTGGCAGGGGGCGCTTATGGCTACACCTTC.

The chain employs TRBV5-5 and TRBJ2-7; 7 positions agree with TRBD1. J lost 0 bases, V lost 1 base, and 7 bases had no gene match. Germline V lookup: CDR1 SGHKS, CDR2 YYEKEE (reference sequence). The CDR3 is 16 amino acids. CDR3 in amino acids: CASSLPPTGSSYEQYF. The CDR3 nucleotides read TGTGCCAGCAGCTTGCCACCGACAGGGAGCTCCTACGAGCAGTACTTC.

The chain links TRBV7-2 to TRBJ2-5, with D possibly TRBD2 on 5 matching bases. The V gene lost 3 bases and the J gene lost 5 bases, with 10 bases spanning the gap. Germline values: CDR1 SGHTA, CDR2 FQGNSA. This CDR3 is built from 13 residues. CDR3 protein: CASSFTSSETQYF. CDR3 bases: TGTGCCAGCAGCTTCACTAGTTCGGAGACCCAGTACTTC.

The J gene is TRBJ1-1, the V gene TRBV4-2; the D gene is possibly TRBD1 (5 bases). Trimming left V 0 bases short and J 5 bases short, with 7 bases between. The germline V gene encodes CDR1 LGHNA and CDR2 YNFKEQ. The CDR3 is 13 residues long. The CDR3 coding sequence is TGTGCCAGCAGCCAAGATGGGGGGACTGAAGCTTTCTTT. Translated: CASSQDGGTEAFF.

As concerns this clone: Other nucleotide sequences in the sample specify the same CDR3. This rearrangement joins TRBV11-3 to TRBJ1-1; D is uncertain. CDR1 and CDR2 (germline): SGHNT, YENEEA. Trimming pared 1 base from V and 2 bases from J, leaving 8 bases between. The length of the CDR3 is 14 residues. The CDR3 bases are TGTGCCAGCAGCTTAGTGTCCAGAAACACTGAAGCTTTCTTT. Amino acid sequence: CASSLVSRNTEAFF.

The rearrangement joins TRBV7-3 to TRBJ2-1; perhaps TRBD1 as D (6 bases). Germline V lookup: CDR1 SGHTA, CDR2 FQGTGA. V dropped 4 bases and J dropped 12 bases, with 19 bases sitting between them. This CDR3 is built from 14 residues. The DNA for the CDR3 is TGTGCCAGCAGCTCGCAAACGTCAGGGGTGGGGCAGTTCTTC. Its protein product is CASSSQTSGVGQFF.

The J gene is TRBJ2-5, the V gene TRBV5-4; D is perhaps TRBD1 or TRBD2 (6 bases each). The germline CDR1 and CDR2 sequences are SGHNT and YYREEE (reference sequence). This CDR3 is built from 13 residues. The germline V and J ends were trimmed by 1 base and 4 bases, with 8 bases remaining between them. The CDR3 region has the DNA TGTGCCAGCAGCTTGAGGGGGGTAGAGACCCAGTACTTC. Translating it yields CASSLRGVETQYF.